This TCR beta chain emerged from a study of cytomegalovirus exposure and HLA in healthy donors. The CDR3 is made up of 18 amino acids. J gave up 1 base and V 4 bases, and 15 bases lay outside the gene matches. Germline V lookup: CDR1 SGDLS, CDR2 YYNGEE. The PCR used 60 Vbeta and 13 Jbeta primers. Measured with immunoSEQ multiplex PCR; TCRdb has only the in-frame clones, and not every one. The data contain around 150,000 clones, more than 70% of them singletons. The sequence came from a man between 18 and 29 years old in good health and CMV-seropositive. This chain joins TRBV9 and TRBJ2-5; 8 bases fit TRBD2. The sequencing input was PBMCs. The CDR3 bases are TGTGCCAGCAGCATAGAAAGGAGAGCTAGCGGGCTCCAAGAGACCCAGTACTTC. This sequence encodes CASSIERRASGLQETQYF.